This entry is about one T cell receptor beta chain. The entry originates in a study of cytotoxic CD8 clonotypes in ibrutinib-treated CLL. Overall study: Responses: around 24 partial, 2 complete; after median approximately 68 months, around 14 stayed remitted, some twelve progressed.

There are 15 residues in the CDR3. Per germline, CDR1 SGHRS and CDR2 YFSETQ. The V segment lost 3 bases and the J segment 4 bases; nucleotides outside the gene matches: 6. Profiled with immunoSEQ multiplex PCR; TCRdb holds only in-frame clones, not every one. The sample includes 90,000 to 150,000 clones, 58% of them seen just once. This chain joins TRBV5-1 and TRBJ2-5, with 10 nucleotides matching TRBD1. The receptor was isolated from a human donor with chronic lymphocytic leukemia. The specimen was PBMCs, collected after 24 months of ibrutinib treatment. CDR3 residues: CASSWGTGAGETQYF. The CDR3 DNA is TGCGCCAGCAGCTGGGGGACAGGGGCTGGAGAGACCCAGTACTTC.